The 16 T cell receptor beta chains listed next were all sequenced from one sample in a study of shared clonotypes between healthy human individuals. Clones were read by immunoSEQ multiplex PCR, and TCRdb kept only the in-frame ones, dropping some. The table records about 2 million clones, around 96% of them present only once. The naive CD8 subset, CD45RO-negative cells positively selected for CCR7, excluded terminally differentiated effector memory CD45RA+ cells. The sample consisted of naive CD8+ T cells sorted from blood. Receptors originate from a man younger than 35 in good health.

The chain uses TRBV11-1 and TRBJ1-6; D not certain. This CDR3 has 14 amino acids. Looked up from germline, CDR1 is SGHAT and CDR2 is FQDESV (reference sequence). The germline V and J ends were trimmed by 1 base and 14 bases, with 15 bases remaining between them. The CDR3 region is CASSLGLADSALHF. The CDR3 coding sequence is TGTGCCAGCAGCTTAGGTTTGGCAGACTCGGCCCTCCACTTT.

This rearrangement joins TRBV28 to TRBJ1-1; no reliable D call. Trimming cost V 3 bases and J 0 bases, with 5 bases left between them. Germline CDR1 reads MDHEN; CDR2 reads SYDVKM. The CDR3 spans 13 residues. CDR3 nucleotide sequence: TGTGCCAGCAGTTTGGCGATGAACACTGAAGCTTTCTTT. This encodes CASSLAMNTEAFF.

The chain couples TRBV7-6 to TRBJ1-4; D gene unclear. This CDR3 region has 13 residues. Germline V gene lookup returns CDR1 SGHVS and CDR2 FNYEAQ. V was clipped by 5 bases and J by 8 bases, with 12 bases between them. CDR3 protein: CASSLEVREKLFF. The CDR3 nucleotides read TGTGCCAGCAGCCTCGAGGTGCGCGAAAAACTGTTTTTT.

CDR3 DNA sequence: TGTGCCAGCAGCTTAAGTGGACTCTACTACGAGCAGTACTTC. Translation gives CASSLSGLYYEQYF. This chain joins TRBV7-9 and TRBJ2-7, with D possibly being TRBD2 (5 bases). The CDR3 is made up of 14 amino acids. Trimming took 2 bases from V and 3 from J, leaving 11 bases between them. Germline-derived CDR1 and CDR2 are SEHNR and FQNEAQ (reference sequence). Together with reference TRBV7-9 and TRBJ2-7, the CDR3 gives the full variable domain: DTGVSQNPRHKITKRGQNVTFRCDPISEHNRLYWYRQTLGQGPEFLTYFQNEAQLEKSRLLSDRFSAERPKGSFSTLEIQRTEQGDSAMYLCASSLSGLYYEQYFGPGTRLTVT.

V usage is TRBV4-1 and J usage is TRBJ2-2; tentative D call: TRBD2 (5 bases). Trimming removed 0 bases at V and 2 bases at J, with 10 bases between. This CDR3 contains 16 residues. Germline assignment: CDR1 MGHRA and CDR2 YSYEKL. The CDR3 loop is CASSQDRAGNTGELFF. The CDR3 DNA sequence: TGCGCCAGCAGCCAAGATAGGGCGGGTAACACCGGGGAGCTGTTTTTT.

The chain uses TRBV16 and TRBJ2-1, with D possibly TRBD2 on 5 matching bases. There are 14 residues in the CDR3. The V and J ends lost 5 bases and 7 bases respectively, with 15 bases between them. CDR1 is KGHSY and CDR2 is FQNENV in the germline V gene. The CDR3 DNA reads TGTGCCAGCAGCGAAGAACCCCCGGGGAATGAGCAGTTCTTC. Translating it yields CASSEEPPGNEQFF.

Concerning this clone itself: At the DNA level, this CDR3 is encoded by other sequences in the same sample as well. The V gene is TRBV7-9, the J gene TRBJ2-5; D uncertain. CDR1 and CDR2 from the germline V gene are SEHNR and FQNEAQ (reference sequence). V dropped 5 bases and J dropped 2 bases, with 9 bases sitting between them. There are 13 residues in the CDR3. CDR3 protein: CASSPDGQETQYF. CDR3 sequence (DNA): TGTGCCAGCAGCCCCGACGGACAAGAGACCCAGTACTTC. Based on the CDR3 plus reference TRBV7-9 and TRBJ2-5, the full variable domain is DTGVSQNPRHKITKRGQNVTFRCDPISEHNRLYWYRQTLGQGPEFLTYFQNEAQLEKSRLLSDRFSAERPKGSFSTLEIQRTEQGDSAMYLCASSPDGQETQYFGPGTRLLVL.

V usage is TRBV5-4 and J usage is TRBJ2-1; tentatively, D is TRBD2 (6 bases). CDR3 size: 12 residues. The germline CDR1 and CDR2 sequences are SGHNT and YYREEE (reference sequence). Deletions cut 3 bases from V and 10 bases from J, with 11 bases between. CDR3 bases: TGTGCCAGCAGCTGGGGGGAGCGGGAGCAGTTCTTC. Translating gives CASSWGEREQFF. The complete variable domain, with remaining parts taken from reference TRBV5-4 and TRBJ2-1, reads ETGVTQSPTHLIKTRGQQVTLRCSSQSGHNTVSWYQQALGQGPQFIFQYYREEENGRGNFPPRFSGLQFPNYSSELNVNALELDDSALYLCASSWGEREQFFGPGTRLTVL.

The CDR3 spells CASSISDNNQPQHF. The CDR3 DNA is TGTGCCAGTAGTATTTCGGATAACAATCAGCCCCAGCATTTT. The chain recombines TRBV19 with TRBJ1-5; D remains unclear. Trimming removed 3 bases at V and 3 bases at J, with 9 bases between. From germline, CDR1 is LNHDA and CDR2 SQIVND (reference sequence). The CDR3 runs 14 residues. Full variable domain (remainder filled in from reference TRBV19 and TRBJ1-5): DGGITQSPKYLFRKEGQNVTLSCEQNLNHDAMYWYRQDPGQGLRLIYYSQIVNDFQKGDIAEGYSVSREKKESFPLTVTSAQKNPTAFYLCASSISDNNQPQHFGDGTRLSIL.

This clone was recorded once. The chain couples TRBV13 to TRBJ2-3, with 11 nucleotides matching TRBD2. V was pared by 1 base and J by 3 bases, with 6 bases of the junction left unmatched. Per the germline V gene, CDR1 is PRHDT and CDR2 is FYEKMQ (reference sequence). The CDR3 spans 17 residues. Here the CDR3 reads CASSLVAGGPKTDTQYF. The CDR3 DNA sequence: TGTGCCAGCAGCTTAGTAGCGGGGGGGCCGAAGACAGATACGCAGTATTTT.

The CDR3, as DNA: TGCGCCAGCAGCAATCCGGGGACAACCACCTACGAGCAGTACTTC. Protein sequence: CASSNPGTTTYEQYF. The V call is TRBV5-1, the J call TRBJ2-7; TRBD1 is a possible D gene (6 bases). The germline gives CDR1 SGHRS, CDR2 YFSETQ. Trimming removed 4 bases at V and 2 bases at J, with 16 bases between. CDR3 size: 15 residues.

The rearrangement uses TRBV2 and TRBJ2-5, with D unclear. The CDR3 totals 12 residues. Germline V gives CDR1 SNHLY, CDR2 FYNNEI. V was pared by 3 bases and J by 4 bases, with 6 bases between. This chain's CDR3 is CASSDGLETQYF. The CDR3 nucleotides are TGTGCCAGCAGTGATGGATTAGAGACCCAGTACTTC.

This rearrangement joins TRBV7-9 to TRBJ1-5, with 9 positions matching TRBD1. Looked up from germline, CDR1 is SEHNR and CDR2 is FQNEAQ (reference sequence). V was clipped by 5 bases and J by 5 bases; unmatched bases: 4. CDR3 length: 14 amino acids. The CDR3 DNA is TGTGCCAGCAGCCCCGGACAGGGGTATCAGCCCCAGCATTTT. The encoded protein is CASSPGQGYQPQHF.

The chain combines TRBV9 with TRBJ2-1; possible D gene TRBD2, 5 bases. This CDR3 spans 15 amino acids. The germline CDR1 and CDR2 sequences are SGDLS and YYNGEE. The germline V and J ends were trimmed by 2 bases and 5 bases, with 14 bases remaining between them. The CDR3, as DNA: TGTGCCAGCAGCGTGGAGGACTCTAGGCACAATGAGCAGTTCTTC. It translates to CASSVEDSRHNEQFF.

This clone was detected once. The rearrangement uses TRBV5-4 and TRBJ2-5; 7 bases are a match to TRBD1. The CDR3 spans 14 residues. Per the germline V gene, CDR1 is SGHNT and CDR2 is YYREEE (reference sequence). With V trimmed by 3 bases and J by 2 bases, 4 bases remained unmatched. CDR3 sequence: CASSSTGQQETQYF. The CDR3 coding sequence is TGTGCCAGCAGCTCGACAGGGCAACAAGAGACCCAGTACTTC.

The CDR3 region has the DNA TGTGCCAGCAGCTTGGAGGCCAGGGGGCGAGGTGAGCAGTACTTC. Encoded protein: CASSLEARGRGEQYF. This chain joins TRBV5-8 and TRBJ2-7; 8 bases are shared with TRBD1. Germline-derived CDR1 and CDR2 are SGHTS and YDEGEE. This CDR3 spans 15 amino acids. The V gene end was trimmed by 0 bases and the J gene end by 7 bases; junction bases not matched to a gene: 9.